The entry below gives a single TCR beta chain sequence along with its context. Individuals selected for sequencing had exhibited CD8+CD57+ cell expansion on flow cytometry. Patients uniformly had severe acquired aplastic anemia. This sample stems from a study of CD8+CD57+ T cells in acquired aplastic anemia. Study information: The sorted CD4+ and CD8+ cells yielded an average approximately 3 ug of DNA.

Genomic DNA was employed as the template in profiling TCR beta VDJ and CDR3. Each CDR3 protein gets one entry after TCRdb re-called the reads with MiXCR. The repertoire holds roughly 98,000 distinct CDR3 sequences, with roughly 70% as singletons. The germline V gene has CDR1 SEHNR and CDR2 FQNEAQ (reference sequence). This CDR3 comprises 12 residues. The TCR comes from a human donor with aplastic anemia. The chain links TRBV7-9 to TRBJ1-3; D is possibly TRBD1 (5 bases). Sequenced input: sorted CD4+, CD8+, or CD8+CD57+ T cells (not recorded which) from PBMCs. The DNA of the CDR3 is TGTTCCCCGGGACCCTCTGGAAACACCATATATTTT. It is translated as CSPGPSGNTIYF.